These T cell receptor beta chains were read from a single sample in a study of shared clonotypes between healthy human individuals. Libraries were prepared by immunoSEQ multiplex PCR; TCRdb keeps only in-frame clonotypes and omits some of them. The sample lists roughly 2,500,000 clones; 80% to 95% were seen once. Material: naive CD4+ T cells from PBMCs. The receptors were gathered from a young man in good health. Some clones in this sample may be carry-over from other donors' samples. The CDR3 runs from the conserved cysteine through the conserved F or W. The D gene is left open where the match is weak.

TRBD1,TRBJ2-7,TRBV28,CASTLPGRGSFGYEQYF
TRBD1,TRBJ1-5,TRBV28,CASSLFGQGDQPQHF
.,TRBJ2-7,TRBV4-1,CASSQTGLSHEQYF
.,TRBJ1-1,TRBV5-1,CASSIGALAEAFF
TRBD2,TRBJ2-1,TRBV5-1,CASSPREGASYNEQFF
TRBD1,TRBJ1-4,TRBV10-1,CASRFDRDRASTNEKLFF
TRBD1,TRBJ1-4,TRBV5-1,CASSGGTGMGKLFF
.,TRBJ2-7,TRBV9,CASSGPAGRSGEQYF
.,TRBJ1-5,TRBV5-6,CASSLDVQPQHF
.,TRBJ2-3,TRBV15,CATSTGQPTDTQYF
.,TRBJ2-7,TRBV5-6,CASSPRDVYEQYF
TRBD2,TRBJ2-3,TRBV5-1,CASSPGLAAPTDTQYF
TRBD1,TRBJ2-6,TRBV7-9,CASSLNRGLRGANVLTF
.,TRBJ2-7,TRBV7-3,CASSPDPHWHEQYF
TRBD2,TRBJ2-1,TRBV28,CASSMGGTAYNEQFF
.,TRBJ2-2,TRBV19,CASSITDLDTGELFF
.,TRBJ1-5,TRBV2,CASRGQLYSNQPQHF
.,TRBJ2-5,TRBV5-1,CASSPDSAYLETQYF
TRBD2,TRBJ2-7,TRBV30,CAWSLAGGYEQYF
.,TRBJ1-5,TRBV7-3,CASSHWGRGQPQHF
.,TRBJ1-1,TRBV28,CASSSPPLGTIEAFF
.,TRBJ2-6,TRBV5-5,CASSLAGAGANVLTF
.,TRBJ1-4,TRBV28,CASSLGGISNEKLFF
.,TRBJ2-3,TRBV27,CASRGWGVGTDTQYF
.,TRBJ2-7,TRBV23-1,CASSGDLDGGWGEQYF
.,TRBJ2-1,TRBV25-1,CASSVPSYNEQFF
TRBD2,TRBJ2-1,TRBV25-1,CASSESGLAGNNEQFF
.,TRBJ2-3,TRBV5-1,CASSWSRPPTDTQYF
TRBD1,.,TRBV7-9,CASTLDGTGAYEQYF
.,TRBJ1-1,TRBV19,CASSITPQGRATEAFF
.,TRBJ1-5,TRBV23-1,CASSQFKQRRAKWRAQHF
.,TRBJ2-2,TRBV6-5,CASSLDNANTGELFF
TRBD2,TRBJ2-3,TRBV5-1,CASSMGTSGTDTQYF
.,TRBJ1-1,TRBV5-1,CASSWQMGEGNTEAFF
.,TRBJ1-2,TRBV27,CASSFRDGRYGYTF
TRBD2,TRBJ2-1,TRBV2,CASSEITGLAGGNEQFF
.,TRBJ2-2,TRBV6-1,CASSEPSVVGGGELFF
.,TRBJ2-1,TRBV9,CASSVGGRGAYNEQFF
TRBD1,TRBJ1-2,TRBV5-1,CASSLAGTGEGGYTF
TRBD2,TRBJ2-1,TRBV11-2,CASGATSGTNEQFF
.,TRBJ1-5,TRBV10-3,CAISGSDQPQHF
.,TRBJ1-2,TRBV20-1,CSVATFYGYTF
.,TRBJ2-5,TRBV9,CASSFSGGAGQETQYF
.,TRBJ2-3,TRBV5-4,CASTPQGGIGSADTQYF
.,TRBJ2-5,TRBV5-4,CASRARTEETQYF
TRBD2,TRBJ2-5,TRBV11-2,CASSFNPGLAEQETQYF
TRBD2,TRBJ2-3,TRBV4-2,CASSLIGLAGIVDTQYF
TRBD2,TRBJ2-1,TRBV4-2,CASSLLAGNLDYNEQFF
TRBD2,TRBJ2-3,TRBV9,CASSATSGRADTQYF
TRBD2,TRBJ2-2,TRBV30,CAWTLPGGGVMGTGELFF
.,TRBJ2-7,TRBV18,CASSPTAAVLYEQYF
.,TRBJ2-1,TRBV4-3,CASSQESTNYYNEQFF
TRBD2,TRBJ2-5,TRBV9,CASSVASGRKETQYF